These T cell receptor beta chains were read from a single sample in a study of tissue T cells after allogeneic stem cell transplantation. Method: immunoSEQ multiplex PCR; TCRdb's copy keeps in-frame clones and lacks some. The sample has thousands of clones; 55% to 65% are singletons. Sample: tissue from the jejunum, taken at autopsy. The source is a male donor aged 60 or over with lung cancer. CDR3s leave out the opening cysteine and the closing phenylalanine or tryptophan.

length	V	J	CDR3
12	TRBV4-1	TRBJ2-1	ASRREGLGNEQF
13	TRBV5-1	TRBJ2-5	ASSLWQGAQETQY
11	TRBV28	TRBJ1-1	ASSFGGRTEAF
13	TRBV10-3	TRBJ2-1	AISRTSGNYNEQF
12	TRBV4-3	TRBJ2-3	ASSQESGGTTQY
10	TRBV29-1	TRBJ1-1	SVERGGTEAF
11	TRBV7-2	TRBJ1-5	ASSQTRGQPQH
12	TRBV18	TRBJ1-5	ATKDRGSNQPQH
14	TRBV15	TRBJ2-4	ATSRGGIVEGNIQY
9	TRBV28	TRBJ1-1	ATTRLLGAF
11	TRBV23-1	TRBJ1-1	ASPRGRSTEAF
13	TRBV20-1	TRBJ2-3	SASGSGGATDTQY
10	TRBV5-6	TRBJ1-1	ASSLRGTEAF
14	TRBV6-1	TRBJ1-2	ASSEAAFGTGYGYT
15	TRBV3-1/TRBV3-2	TRBJ1-6	ASSQGAGQGRKAPLH
15	TRBV4-2	TRBJ2-3	ASSQEEGRYRPDTQY
14	TRBV11-3	TRBJ2-1	ASSLVVAGGYNEQF
13	TRBV19	TRBJ2-3	ASSETSGPTDTQY
12	TRBV5-1	TRBJ2-2	ASSPDGNTGELF
13	TRBV5-1	TRBJ2-1	ASRARGGSYNEQF
12	TRBV15	TRBJ1-2	ATSREAQPYGYT
12	TRBV19	TRBJ1-1	ASSIFGLNTEAF
12	TRBV29-1	TRBJ2-1	SLASGGDHNEQF
13	TRBV10-3	TRBJ2-7	AISGAEGRDYEQY
14	TRBV5-1	TRBJ2-7	ASSLVTGTGSYEQY
11	TRBV11-2	TRBJ1-1	ASSLTEFTEAF
14	TRBV18	TRBJ2-1	ASSPEDSQSYNEQF
9	TRBV12-3/TRBV12-4	TRBJ1-1	ASSPDGEAF
15	TRBV5-6	TRBJ2-1	ASRRDITVGAYNEQF
12	TRBV7-9	TRBJ2-7	ASTTGLGAYEQY
13	TRBV28	TRBJ1-4	ASNYRTGRKEKLF
11	TRBV24-1	TRBJ2-5	ATSWQTQETQY
13	TRBV3-1/TRBV3-2	TRBJ2-2	ASSPQGQNTGELF
14	TRBV3-1/TRBV3-2	TRBJ2-3	ASSQGLAGATDTQY
12	TRBV5-1	TRBJ1-5	ASSLAGGVQPQH
12	TRBV29-1	TRBJ1-5	SARNGGSNQPQH
11	TRBV12-3/TRBV12-4	TRBJ2-3	ASSLEGGDTQY
14	TRBV5-1	TRBJ1-6	ASSPRVTSENSPLH
11	TRBV18	TRBJ2-7	ASSPGTQDEQY
11	TRBV3-1/TRBV3-2	TRBJ1-2	ASSPDRGYGYT
13	TRBV18	TRBJ2-3	ASAPEAGGMHTQY
11	TRBV5-4	TRBJ1-2	ASSPKPNYGYT
14	TRBV5-1	TRBJ2-3	ASSLGPGGRTDTQY
15	TRBV3-1/TRBV3-2	TRBJ2-4	ASSQMNRGEAKNIQY